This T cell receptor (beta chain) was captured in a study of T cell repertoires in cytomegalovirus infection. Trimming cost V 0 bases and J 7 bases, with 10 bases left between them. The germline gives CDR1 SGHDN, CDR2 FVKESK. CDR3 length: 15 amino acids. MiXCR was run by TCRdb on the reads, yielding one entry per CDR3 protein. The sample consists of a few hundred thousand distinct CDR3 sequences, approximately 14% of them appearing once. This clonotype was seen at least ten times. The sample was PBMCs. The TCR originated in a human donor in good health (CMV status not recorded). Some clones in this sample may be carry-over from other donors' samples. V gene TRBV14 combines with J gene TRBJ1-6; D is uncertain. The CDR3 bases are TGTGCCAGCAGCCAAGATGGCCATTTCAATTCACCCCTCCACTTT. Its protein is CASSQDGHFNSPLHF. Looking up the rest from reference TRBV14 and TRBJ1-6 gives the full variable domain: EAGVTQFPSHSVIEKGQTVTLRCDPISGHDNLYWYRRVMGKEIKFLLHFVKESKQDESGMPNNRFLAERTGGTYSTLKVQPAELEDSGVYFCASSQDGHFNSPLHFGNGTRLTVT.